This TCR beta chain was identified during a study of cytomegalovirus exposure and HLA in healthy donors (TCRdb year 2017). Concerning the study at large: In an earlier analysis of roughly 590 of the donors, less than 350 Gb of sequence data and 120 million or so unique TCR beta sequences from 180 million or so T cells were reported. An early release covering some 640 HLA-typed donors comprised about 290 gigabases of sequencing data and approximately 85 million unique TCR sequences. Of the roughly 400 genotyped donors, over 70% fell in the genetic ancestry cluster associated with self-reported Caucasian donors. The aim of the study was to test whether cataloging public T cell receptors could identify signatures of past pathogen exposure. Using immunosequencing, the study profiled T cell repertoires from around 670 subjects and related those repertoires to cytomegalovirus serostatus. A separate validation cohort of 100 to 150 different subjects was used in addition to the roughly 620-subject first cohort. High-throughput TCR immunosequencing, statistical association of individual TCRs with disease status, and machine learning were combined to predict cytomegalovirus infection status. A later analysis re-examined previously published TCR beta repertoires from just over 650 donors and added high-resolution HLA genotyping to investigate patterns of TCR occurrence. The later analysis used no new phenotypic data to find candidate immune exposures, relying instead on TCR beta sequences and their occurrence across donors. In an earlier analysis of 500 to 650 of the donors, high-throughput TCR beta sequencing was used to judge whether each TCR beta V gene segment behaved as functional or pseudogenic. Donor age, sex, ethnicity and CMV serostatus were collected together with the repertoire data. A later genetic analysis used genome-wide SNP genotypes for about three fifths of the 666 donors, treating that subset as a discovery cohort. Every discovery cohort repertoire had been produced on one sequencing platform. HLA typing included class I and class II loci at four-digit resolution. Typing coverage varied by locus: roughly 620-640 donors for A, B, C, DRB1 and DQB1; more than 500 for DQA1; over 600 for DPA1; fewer than 480 for DPB1. Several DR-DQ haplotypes were treated as single units for association and clustering because of strong linkage in the cohort. Among 398 genotyped donors of the cohort, an average of roughly 230,000 unique TCR beta nucleotide sequences was sequenced per donor, of which 15% to 20% were non-productive.

Preparation of the library involved the immunoSEQ multiplex PCR assay. For the multiplex PCR, a mixture combining 60 forward primers for TCR Vbeta segments and 13 reverse primers for TCR Jbeta segments was used. Amplification of the CDR3 region of rearranged TCR beta genes was performed with a multiplex PCR assay on genomic DNA. On the Illumina HiSeq System, the amplified TCR beta libraries were sequenced as 87-base-pair reads. Per the original workflow: Across the 500 to 750 repertoires, a later analysis counted 80 million or so unique TCR beta chains, around 11 million of which were shared by at least two donors. A nearest-neighbor algorithm error-corrected the raw reads and collapsed the reads into unique sequences, merging closely related sequences to remove PCR and sequencing errors. Alignment of CDR3 sequences to IMGT reference sequences was used to assign V, D and J gene segments. For a sequence to be retained, a match of at least six nucleotides was required to both a V gene segment and a J gene segment. Rearrangements were classified as productive when the CDR3 lacked stop codons and remained in frame with V and J, and all other rearrangements were classified as non-productive. CDR3 was defined according to IMGT convention as the region running from the second conserved V-encoded cysteine to the conserved J-encoded phenylalanine. In an earlier analysis of more than 550 of the donors, sequences lacking an unambiguous match to a single V gene segment were excluded. An earlier analysis of 450 to 650 of the donors called V segments functional above 56.7% productive rearrangements and segregating when the between-donor standard deviation exceeded 5%. To diagnose cytomegalovirus status from the catalog of TCR beta chain sequences, a statistical classification framework was built. In a later analysis, TCR nucleotide sequences were compared against IMGT/GENE-DB human TR gene sequences so that V and J genes could be assigned. Using the TCRdist pipeline, a later analysis assigned CDR3 sequences along with most-parsimonious VDJ recombination scenarios. In a later analysis, each TCR beta chain was defined by its CDR3 amino acid sequence together with its V-gene family, and reads lacking a unique V-gene family were excluded. In a later analysis, around 600 highly shared, low-generation-probability nucleotide sequences were removed to address suspected cross-contamination and a sequencing artifact. In a later analysis, a clonal expansion index was calculated for each public chain from normalized within-repertoire ranks of inferred template counts. In a later analysis, generation probabilities were computed with a VDJ recombination model fitted to out-of-frame rearrangements, and the resulting probabilities were checked against IGoR. Hypergeometric tests were used in a later analysis to score TCR-TCR, TCR-HLA and TCR-CMV co-occurrence, with a repertoire-size bias correction applied to the TCR pairs. In a later analysis, false discovery rates were estimated by permuting HLA or CMV assignments 20 times. A later analysis grouped co-occurring TCRs with DBSCAN, adding TCRdist sequence similarity when clustering within HLA-allele-positive subsets. Co-occurrence clustering excluded repertoires with fewer than 30,000 or more than 120,000 public chains, plus five with anomalous nucleotide sharing. TCRdb took over this immuneACCESS table, retaining in-frame rearrangements with V and J assigned. Such tables are incomplete; in checked studies, under half of the missing clones stem from an unresolved V gene, and the remainder is unexplained. D and trimming come from the DNA, and the V and J calls and clone size come from that table. A total of some 140,000 clones appear in this sample, 79% of them only once. The top ten clones comprise 3% to 3.5% of the sample.

Points the paper makes about the study in general: The authors suggested that the approach could potentially be extended to other disease states and immunological phenotypes. According to a later analysis, most CMV-associated TCR beta chains appeared to be HLA-restricted, and the HLA associations seemed to be driven largely by CMV exposure. CMV serostatus was the only immune exposure information available for the cohort. Most TCR sequences were seen in very few donors, while some public TCRs were found in many individuals. In a later analysis, HLA-associated TCR beta chains showed more clonal expansion and lower generation probabilities than non-associated chains that were equally common. In an earlier analysis of 587 of the donors, most TCR beta V segments appeared in productive rearrangements about 87% or about 30% of the time, broadly matching IMGT annotations. An association between a missense DCLRE1C variant and V-gene and J-gene trimming of TCR beta chains was found in a later genetic analysis and replicated in an independent cohort. At a false discovery rate of 0.05, a later analysis linked 15,000 to 20,000 TCR beta sequences to specific HLA alleles. A group of highly shared sequence variants was considered likely to be a technical artifact of the sequencing pipeline. Strong co-occurrence of HLA alleles, especially DR and DQ, made assigning TCR associations to individual alleles difficult. This cohort had only TCR beta chains sequenced, and the lack of alpha or paired-chain data limited which features could be detected. Compared with the 666-donor mean, donors in an Asian-associated ancestry cluster had fewer N-insertions in productive TCRs, according to a later genetic analysis. Linkage disequilibrium might explain the correlated functional status among segregating V segments, but an unknown experimental factor could not be excluded. A further reported finding was that TCR beta sequences accurately predicted the HLA-A and HLA-B alleles for most subjects in the first cohort. The presence/absence analyses assumed that sequencing depth was roughly uniform across donors, and that assumption may not be true. Because HLA typing was missing for some donors at each locus, association tests included only the typed subset. In a later analysis, several top co-occurrence clusters were reported to appear linked to parvovirus B19, influenza, CMV and Epstein-Barr virus. In a later analysis, TCR association rates were found to vary across HLA loci, with the most associated TCRs seen for DRB1 alleles and the fewest for HLA-C alleles. The classifier was reported to diagnose cytomegalovirus status with high specificity and sensitivity in both the original cohort and the validation cohort. A few of the identified cytomegalovirus-associated TCR beta chains were confirmed in vitro to be specific for cytomegalovirus antigens. Because counts were too low, about 18 rarely observed V segments, including chromosome 9 orphons, were excluded from the earlier analysis of 587 of the donors. Some IMGT-functional V segments, including TRBV6-2 and TRBV6-3, could not be distinguished by the 87-base-pair reads and were therefore excluded. The study listed over 150 TCR beta chains as associated with cytomegalovirus.

Remarks on this clone: Its antigen specificity is not known. The input lacks base qualities; no much larger clone sits a single base away.

The CDR3 sequence holds 13 residues, the cysteine and phenylalanine included. Only CDR3 DNA remains: 39 bases, in frame from the first base. V is cut by 0 bases and J by 3 bases, and the space between the germline ends is 7 bases. CDR1 and CDR2 are read off the germline V gene (reference sequence) as SGHNT and YYREEE. In total, approximately 700 healthy bone marrow donors made up the cohort. Cohort members were all nominally healthy when sampled, although unrecorded immune exposures were likely present. The donor tested CMV seronegative, placing the donor among the 350 to 400 seronegative members of the cohort. Every donor gave a peripheral blood sample, and the peripheral blood mononuclear cells from that sample were used for TCR beta sequencing. The Qiagen DNeasy Blood Extraction Kit was used to extract genomic DNA from the blood cell samples.

The clonotype comes from a female donor in good health and CMV-seronegative. The rearrangement joined TRBV5-4 to TRBJ2-7, with the D gene call left open. The material sequenced was PBMCs. The encoded CDR3 is CASSLVGVYEQYF. The nucleotide sequence is given as TGTGCCAGCAGCTTGGTAGGAGTCTACGAGCAGTACTTC.